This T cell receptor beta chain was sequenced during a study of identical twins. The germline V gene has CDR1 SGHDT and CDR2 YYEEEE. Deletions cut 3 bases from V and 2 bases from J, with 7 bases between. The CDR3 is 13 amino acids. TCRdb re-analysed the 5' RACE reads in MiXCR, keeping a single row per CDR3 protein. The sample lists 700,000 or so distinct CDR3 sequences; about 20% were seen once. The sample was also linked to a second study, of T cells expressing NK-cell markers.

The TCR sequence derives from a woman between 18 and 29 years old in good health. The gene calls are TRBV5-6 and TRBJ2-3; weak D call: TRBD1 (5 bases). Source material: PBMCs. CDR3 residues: CASSSTVTDTQYF. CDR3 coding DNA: TGTGCCAGCAGCTCGACAGTCACAGATACGCAGTATTTT.